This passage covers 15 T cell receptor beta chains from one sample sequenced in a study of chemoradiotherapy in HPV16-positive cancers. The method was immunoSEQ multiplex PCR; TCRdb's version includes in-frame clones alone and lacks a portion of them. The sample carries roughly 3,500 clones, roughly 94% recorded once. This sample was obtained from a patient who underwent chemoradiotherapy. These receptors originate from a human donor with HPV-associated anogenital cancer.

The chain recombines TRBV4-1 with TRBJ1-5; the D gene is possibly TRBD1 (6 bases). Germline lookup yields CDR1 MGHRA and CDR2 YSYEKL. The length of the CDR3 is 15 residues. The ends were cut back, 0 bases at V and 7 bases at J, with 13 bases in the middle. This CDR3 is CASSQEPDGGQPQHF. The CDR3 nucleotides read TGCGCCAGCAGCCAAGAACCCGACGGGGGCCAGCCCCAGCATTTT.

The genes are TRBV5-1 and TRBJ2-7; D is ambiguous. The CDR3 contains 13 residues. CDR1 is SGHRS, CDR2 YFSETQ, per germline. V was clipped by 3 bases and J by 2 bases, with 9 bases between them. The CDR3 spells CASSSANTYEQYF. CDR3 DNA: TGCGCCAGCAGCTCGGCGAATACCTACGAGCAGTACTTC.

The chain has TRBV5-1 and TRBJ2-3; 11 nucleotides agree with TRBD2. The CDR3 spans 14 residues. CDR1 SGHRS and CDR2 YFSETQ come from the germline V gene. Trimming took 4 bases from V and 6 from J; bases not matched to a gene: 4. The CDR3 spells CASSRTSGFDTQYF. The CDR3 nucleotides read TGCGCCAGCAGCCGGACTAGCGGGTTTGATACGCAGTATTTT.

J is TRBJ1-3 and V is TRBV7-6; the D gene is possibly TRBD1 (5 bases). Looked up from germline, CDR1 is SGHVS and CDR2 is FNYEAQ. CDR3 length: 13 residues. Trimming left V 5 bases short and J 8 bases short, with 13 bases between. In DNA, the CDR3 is TGTGCCAGCAGCGCGACAGTGACGGACACCATATATTTT. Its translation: CASSATVTDTIYF.

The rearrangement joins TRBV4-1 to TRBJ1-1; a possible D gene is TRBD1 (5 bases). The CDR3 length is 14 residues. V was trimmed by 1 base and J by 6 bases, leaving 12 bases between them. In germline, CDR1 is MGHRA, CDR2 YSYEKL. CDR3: CASSQVGSGPEAFF. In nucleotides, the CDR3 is TGCGCCAGCAGCCAAGTCGGTTCAGGGCCTGAAGCTTTCTTT.

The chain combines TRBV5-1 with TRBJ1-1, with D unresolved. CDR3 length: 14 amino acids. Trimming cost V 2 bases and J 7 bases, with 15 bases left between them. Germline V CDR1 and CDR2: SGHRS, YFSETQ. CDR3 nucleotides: TGCGCCAGCAGCTTATTATCGGGTTTTGATGAAGCTTTCTTT. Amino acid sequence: CASSLLSGFDEAFF.

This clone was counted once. The CDR3 is CASSYSGTSGGAGETQYF. The CDR3 nucleotides are TGTGCCAGCAGCTACTCCGGGACTAGCGGGGGGGCCGGGGAGACCCAGTACTTC. The chain combines TRBV7-2 with TRBJ2-5; 16 bases map to TRBD2. Trimming at V came to 4 bases and at J to 5 bases, leaving 10 bases not matched to a gene. This CDR3 region has 18 residues. Germline V gives CDR1 SGHTA, CDR2 FQGNSA.

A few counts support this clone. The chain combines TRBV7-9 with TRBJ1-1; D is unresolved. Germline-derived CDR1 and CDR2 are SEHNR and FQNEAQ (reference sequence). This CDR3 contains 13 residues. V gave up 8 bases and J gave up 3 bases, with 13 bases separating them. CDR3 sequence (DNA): TGTGCCAGCGGCGAGGACGGACACACTGAAGCTTTCTTT. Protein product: CASGEDGHTEAFF.

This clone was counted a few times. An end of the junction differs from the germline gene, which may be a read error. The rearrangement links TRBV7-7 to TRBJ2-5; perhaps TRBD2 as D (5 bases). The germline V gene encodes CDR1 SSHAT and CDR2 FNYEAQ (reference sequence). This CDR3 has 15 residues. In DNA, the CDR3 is TGTGCTAGCAGCTTAGAAAGCCTAGCCCAAGAGACCCAGTACTTC. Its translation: CASSLESLAQETQYF.

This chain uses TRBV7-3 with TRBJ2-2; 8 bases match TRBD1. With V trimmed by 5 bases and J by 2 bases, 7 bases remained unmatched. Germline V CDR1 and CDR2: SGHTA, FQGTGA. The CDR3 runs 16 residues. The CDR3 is CASSPRTGLNTGELFF. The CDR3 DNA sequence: TGTGCCAGCAGCCCACGGACAGGGCTTAACACCGGGGAGCTGTTTTTT.

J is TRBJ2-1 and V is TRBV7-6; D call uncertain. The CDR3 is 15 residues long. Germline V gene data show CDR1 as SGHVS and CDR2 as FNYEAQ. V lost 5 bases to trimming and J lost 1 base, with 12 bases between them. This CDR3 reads CASSEETVSYNEQFF. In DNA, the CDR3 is TGTGCCAGCAGCGAAGAGACGGTATCCTACAATGAGCAGTTCTTC.

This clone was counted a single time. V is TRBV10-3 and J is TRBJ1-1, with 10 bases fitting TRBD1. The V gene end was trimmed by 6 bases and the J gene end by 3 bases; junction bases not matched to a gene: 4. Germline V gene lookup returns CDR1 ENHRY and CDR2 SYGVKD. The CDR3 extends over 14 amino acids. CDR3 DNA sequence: TGTGCCATCAGAAAGGGACAGGGGTACACTGAAGCTTTCTTT. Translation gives CAIRKGQGYTEAFF.

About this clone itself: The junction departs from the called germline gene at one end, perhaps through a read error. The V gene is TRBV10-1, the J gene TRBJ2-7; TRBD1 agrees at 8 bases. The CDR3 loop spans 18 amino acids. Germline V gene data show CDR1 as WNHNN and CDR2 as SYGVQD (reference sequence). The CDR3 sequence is CASSESDISGTGTYEQYF. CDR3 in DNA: TGCGCCAGCAGTGAGTCGGATATCTCCGGGACAGGAACCTACGAACAGTACTTC.

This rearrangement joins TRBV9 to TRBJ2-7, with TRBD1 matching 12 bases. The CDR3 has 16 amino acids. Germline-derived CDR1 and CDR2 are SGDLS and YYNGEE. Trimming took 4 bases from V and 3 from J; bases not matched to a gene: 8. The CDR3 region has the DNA TGTGCCAGCAGCCCCGGGACAGGGGGCCACTACTACGAGCAGTACTTC. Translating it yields CASSPGTGGHYYEQYF.

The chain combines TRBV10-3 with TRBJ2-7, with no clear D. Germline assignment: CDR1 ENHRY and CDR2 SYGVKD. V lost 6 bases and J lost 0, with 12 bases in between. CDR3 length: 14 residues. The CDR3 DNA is TGTGCCATCAGGGACCAACCGAGCTCCTACGAGCAGTACTTC. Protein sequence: CAIRDQPSSYEQYF.